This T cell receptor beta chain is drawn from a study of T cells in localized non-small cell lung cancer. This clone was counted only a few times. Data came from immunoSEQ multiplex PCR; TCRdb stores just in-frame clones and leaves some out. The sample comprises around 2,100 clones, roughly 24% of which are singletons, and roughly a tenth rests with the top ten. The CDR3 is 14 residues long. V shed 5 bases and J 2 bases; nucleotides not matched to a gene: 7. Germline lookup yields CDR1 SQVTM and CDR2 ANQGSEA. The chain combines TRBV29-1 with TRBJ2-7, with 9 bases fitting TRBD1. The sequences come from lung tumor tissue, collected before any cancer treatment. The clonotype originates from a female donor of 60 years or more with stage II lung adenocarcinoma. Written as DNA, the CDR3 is TGCAGCGTTCGGACAGGGGTTGGAACCTACGAGCAGTACTTC. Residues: CSVRTGVGTYEQYF.